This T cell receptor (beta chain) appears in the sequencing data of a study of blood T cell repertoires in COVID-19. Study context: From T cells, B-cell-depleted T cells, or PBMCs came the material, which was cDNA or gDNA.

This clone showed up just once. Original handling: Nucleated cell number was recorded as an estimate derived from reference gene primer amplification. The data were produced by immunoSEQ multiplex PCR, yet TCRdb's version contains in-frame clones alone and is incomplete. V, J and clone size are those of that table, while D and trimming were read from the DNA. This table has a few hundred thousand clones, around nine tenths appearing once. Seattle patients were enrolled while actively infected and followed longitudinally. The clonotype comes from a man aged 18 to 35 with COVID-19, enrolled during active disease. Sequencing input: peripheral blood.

The CDR3 bases are TGTGCCAGCAGCGGGAGGACAGGGGACGGCTACACCTTC. It codes for CASSGRTGDGYTF. The rearrangement uses TRBV11-3 and TRBJ1-2; the match to TRBD1 covers 9 bases. This CDR3 spans 13 amino acids. V dropped 5 bases and J dropped 8; count of bases not matched to a gene: 6. Germline V gene data show CDR1 as SGHNT and CDR2 as YENEEA.